The 26 T cell receptor beta chains below all came from one sample that was sequenced in a study of T-cell memory formation after mild COVID-19 (dated by TCRdb to the early 2020s). Library preparation employed 5' RACE. This sample was sequenced with an Illumina NovaSeq 6000. TCRdb reran the public reads through fastp at Q25 and MiXCR, keeping productive beta chains. When rows share a CDR3 protein, they turn into one entry using the most common DNA and genes. Present in this sample are some 410,000 distinct CDR3 sequences, 20% to 25% of which were seen just once. The ten largest clones take up around 13% of the sample. Sequencing used PBMCs or a T cell subset sorted from them (not recorded which). Receptors were obtained from an adult woman who had mild COVID-19 (a few samples of this study predate the infection). The sample titles of this study are shuffled in the database, so cell type and time point are left out; the donor was told from shared clones.

This clonotype was seen more than once but under ten times. The V gene is TRBV29-1, the J gene TRBJ1-1, with unresolved D. V was pared by 0 bases and J by 2 bases, with 13 bases between. In germline, CDR1 is SQVTM, CDR2 ANQGSEA. This CDR3 has 15 residues. The CDR3 region has the DNA TGCAGCGTTGAAGATCGGGGAGGGAAAAACACTGAAGCTTTCTTT. This translates into CSVEDRGGKNTEAFF.

This clonotype came up a few times. The chain couples TRBV18 to TRBJ2-3; D is tentatively TRBD1 or TRBD2 (5 bases each). V was shortened by 6 bases and J by 0 bases, with 16 bases between the two germline ends. The CDR3 is 16 amino acids. Germline V CDR1 and CDR2: KGHSH, LQKENI. The DNA for the CDR3 is TGTGCCAGCTCTCCTTCTCCGGGACGAAGCACAGATACGCAGTATTTT. Amino acids: CASSPSPGRSTDTQYF.

V and J are TRBV5-1 and TRBJ1-1; D ambiguous. Trimming removed 3 bases at V and 0 bases at J, with 9 bases between. Germline values: CDR1 SGHRS, CDR2 YFSETQ. CDR3 length: 14 residues. CDR3 sequence (DNA): TGCGCCAGCAGCTACCGGACGGTGAACACTGAAGCTTTCTTT. Encoded protein: CASSYRTVNTEAFF.

V is TRBV9 and J is TRBJ2-7; D ambiguous. Germline CDR1 and CDR2: SGDLS and YYNGEE. This CDR3 spans 14 amino acids. V lost 0 bases, J lost 2 bases, and 9 bases lay in between. As DNA, the CDR3 is TGTGCCAGCAGCGTAGATCTGGTTACCTACGAGCAGTACTTC. Amino acids: CASSVDLVTYEQYF.

This clonotype has just a few counts. The chain is built from TRBV9 and TRBJ2-2; 9 bases are shared with TRBD2. The CDR3 loop spans 16 amino acids. V shed 0 bases and J 9 bases; nucleotides not matched to a gene: 9. CDR1 SGDLS and CDR2 YYNGEE come from the germline V gene. Here the CDR3 reads CASSVVGTSGSRELFF. The CDR3 nucleotides read TGTGCCAGCAGCGTAGTTGGCACTAGCGGGTCCCGGGAGCTGTTTTTT.

The V call is TRBV6-5, the J call TRBJ1-2; the D gene is possibly TRBD1 (5 bases). Trimming shortened V by 0 bases and J by 4 bases, and 12 bases separated the two germline ends. The CDR3 length is 15 residues. In germline, CDR1 is MNHEY, CDR2 SVGAGI. CDR3 coding DNA: TGTGCCAGCAGTTACTCGTCCAGGGCGGGCTATGGCTACACCTTC. It codes for CASSYSSRAGYGYTF.

This clonotype appeared a few times. CDR3 bases: TGCGCCAGCAGCCAAGTATTCTCTGGGGCCAACGTCCTGACTTTC. As protein: CASSQVFSGANVLTF. The chain uses TRBV5-1 and TRBJ2-6; unclear D gene. The germline V and J ends were trimmed by 4 bases and 0 bases, with 8 bases remaining between them. From germline, CDR1 is SGHRS and CDR2 YFSETQ. The CDR3 totals 15 residues.

J is TRBJ2-7 and V is TRBV20-1; maybe TRBD2 (5 bases). The germline V gene encodes CDR1 DFQATT and CDR2 SNEGSKA (reference sequence). V lost 1 base and J 6 bases, leaving 10 bases between the germline ends. This CDR3 spans 12 amino acids. The CDR3 region is CSARVGEIEQYF. The CDR3 bases are TGCAGTGCTAGAGTCGGGGAGATCGAGCAGTACTTC.

In its sample, this clonotype was seen many times. The chain links TRBV5-4 to TRBJ2-1, with TRBD2 matching over 13 bases. In germline, CDR1 is SGHNT, CDR2 YYREEE (reference sequence). V lost 4 bases to trimming and J lost 9 bases; unmatched junction nucleotides: 7. The CDR3 loop spans 15 amino acids. CDR3 nucleotide sequence: TGTGCCAGCAGCCTAACTAGCGGGGGGGCTGGTGAGCAGTTCTTC. Translation gives CASSLTSGGAGEQFF.

This chain joins TRBV30 and TRBJ1-1; D is unresolved. Germline V lookup: CDR1 GTSNPN, CDR2 SVGIG (reference sequence). The V gene lost 3 bases and the J gene lost 4 bases, with 18 bases spanning the gap. The CDR3 extends over 15 amino acids. This CDR3 reads CAWRVQFGSSTEAFF. The CDR3, as DNA: TGTGCCTGGAGGGTACAATTCGGTAGCAGCACTGAAGCTTTCTTT.

This clonotype was seen a few times. The chain combines TRBV12-3 or TRBV12-4 with TRBJ2-2; D not resolved. V gave up 5 bases and J gave up 5 bases, with 9 bases separating them. This CDR3 region has 13 residues. The CDR3 nucleotides are TGTGCCAGCAGTGTACAAGATACCGGGGAGCTGTTTTTT. As protein: CASSVQDTGELFF.

The CDR3 spells CASRWAGGAKTWNTEAFF. The DNA for the CDR3 is TGTGCCAGCAGATGGGCAGGGGGCGCGAAAACTTGGAACACTGAAGCTTTCTTT. The chain couples TRBV7-9 to TRBJ1-1; 8 nucleotides match TRBD1. Trimming at V came to 6 bases and at J to 1 base, leaving 16 bases not matched to a gene. This CDR3 region has 18 residues. CDR1 SEHNR and CDR2 FQNEAQ come from the germline V gene (reference sequence).

This clonotype was counted only a few times. The chain combines TRBV4-2 with TRBJ1-1, with D hard to call. There are 13 residues in the CDR3. Per the germline V gene, CDR1 is LGHNA and CDR2 is YNFKEQ. The V and J ends lost 9 bases and 11 bases respectively, with 22 bases between them. CDR3: CASKMEWSLEAFF. The CDR3 DNA reads as TGTGCCAGTAAAATGGAGTGGTCGCTCGAGGCTTTCTTT.

This clonotype was detected a few times. The gene calls are TRBV7-9 and TRBJ1-2; maybe TRBD1 (5 bases). CDR1 is SEHNR and CDR2 is FQNEAQ in the germline V gene (reference sequence). The CDR3 is 12 amino acids. Trimming took off 5 bases at V and 13 bases at J, with 17 bases between the two ends. CDR3 sequence: CASSLGRLSSTF. The CDR3 DNA follows: TGTGCCAGCAGCCTGGGACGGTTAAGCAGCACCTTC.

This clonotype was counted a few times. This sequence joins TRBV6-2 or TRBV6-3 and TRBJ2-7, with 11 bases aligning to TRBD2. The CDR3 length is 16 residues. The germline V gene has CDR1 MNHEY and CDR2 SVGEGT. V shed 2 bases and J 2 bases; nucleotides not matched to a gene: 5. The DNA of the CDR3 is TGTGCCAGCAGTTACCCGGGACTAGCGGTGACCTACGAGCAGTACTTC. Translation gives CASSYPGLAVTYEQYF.

This chain joins TRBV6-5 and TRBJ1-1, with 8 bases matching TRBD1. The germline V gene encodes CDR1 MNHEY and CDR2 SVGAGI. The CDR3 extends over 15 amino acids. J was trimmed by 3 bases and V by 0 bases; bases with no gene match: 3. CDR3 bases: TGTGCCAGCAGTTACTCAGGACAGGGTCACACTGAAGCTTTCTTT. The encoded protein is CASSYSGQGHTEAFF.

A few counts support this clonotype. The chain employs TRBV7-9 and TRBJ1-5; weak D call: TRBD1 (5 bases). From germline, CDR1 is SEHNR and CDR2 FQNEAQ (reference sequence). Trimming stripped 5 bases from V and 6 bases from J, with 11 bases between. CDR3 length: 13 amino acids. The CDR3 DNA follows: TGTGCCAGCAGCCCCGGGGGTCTTCAGCCCCAGCATTTT. Translation: CASSPGGLQPQHF.

The CDR3 loop is CASSLGRPQLSSQYF. In DNA, the CDR3 is TGTGCCAGCAGTTTAGGTCGGCCGCAATTATCCTCTCAGTACTTC. This chain uses TRBV6-2 or TRBV6-3 with TRBJ2-4, with D unresolved. The V gene's germline CDR1 is MNHEY and CDR2 SVGEGT. The CDR3 spans 15 residues. V shed 4 bases and J shed 12 bases, with 22 bases lying between them.

V gene TRBV6-4 combines with J gene TRBJ2-5; D possibly corresponds to TRBD2 (5 bases). Germline CDR1 reads MRHNA; CDR2 reads SNTAGT. Trimming stripped 3 bases from V and 1 base from J, with 15 bases between. The CDR3 consists of 16 residues. CDR3: CASSELLAGLQETQYF. In DNA form, the CDR3 reads TGTGCCAGCAGTGAACTCCTCGCGGGCCTCCAAGAGACCCAGTACTTC.

This clonotype was found a few times. The V call is TRBV20-1, the J call TRBJ2-7; 13 nucleotides match TRBD2. V was pared by 2 bases and J by 4 bases, with 5 bases of the junction left unmatched. This CDR3 has 15 residues. From germline, CDR1 is DFQATT and CDR2 SNEGSKA (reference sequence). CDR3: CSARMTSGGKYEQYF. CDR3 in DNA: TGCAGTGCTAGAATGACTAGCGGGGGGAAATACGAGCAGTACTTC.

The rearrangement joins TRBV25-1 to TRBJ1-1, with 11 bases lining up with TRBD1. In germline, CDR1 is MGHDK, CDR2 SYGVNS. The junction had 6 bases not matched to a gene; V was cut back by 2 bases and J by 4 bases. The length of the CDR3 is 16 residues. CDR3 sequence: CASSETPGTGGTEAFF. CDR3 bases: TGTGCCAGCAGTGAAACCCCCGGGACAGGGGGCACTGAAGCTTTCTTT.

The chain is built from TRBV9 and TRBJ2-1; D is unclear. This CDR3 is built from 14 residues. V was pared by 0 bases and J by 5 bases, with 9 bases between. Germline values: CDR1 SGDLS, CDR2 YYNGEE. This CDR3 reads CASSVAGGDNEQFF. CDR3 sequence (DNA): TGTGCCAGCAGCGTAGCCGGCGGAGACAATGAGCAGTTCTTC.

This clonotype was counted only a few times. V usage is TRBV12-3 or TRBV12-4 and J usage is TRBJ2-5, with 9 bases fitting TRBD1. The V gene end was trimmed by 7 bases and the J gene end by 4 bases; junction bases not matched to a gene: 4. This CDR3 has 13 amino acids. CDR3 amino acids: CASTLTGGETQYF. Here the CDR3 DNA reads TGTGCCAGCACCTTGACAGGGGGAGAGACCCAGTACTTC.

As concerns this clonotype: A junction boundary mismatches the germline segment, possibly from a read error. The rearrangement joins TRBV7-7 to TRBJ2-7; 12 nucleotides align to TRBD1. The CDR3 length is 15 residues. Germline CDR1 is SSHAT and CDR2 is FNYEAQ (reference sequence). The CDR3 nucleotides read TGTGCTAGCAGCGTGGCTCCGGGACAGGGGGCCGAGCAGTACTTC. It translates to CASSVAPGQGAEQYF.

The J gene is TRBJ2-5, the V gene TRBV7-2; possible D gene TRBD1, 5 bases. Germline CDR1 reads SGHTA; CDR2 reads FQGNSA. The CDR3 consists of 22 residues. V dropped 2 bases and J dropped 2 bases, with 33 bases sitting between them. CDR3: CASSLIVWQGVRSRQIQETQYF. CDR3 sequence (DNA): TGTGCCAGCAGCTTAATCGTCTGGCAGGGTGTTCGTTCGCGCCAGATACAAGAGACCCAGTACTTC.

The gene calls are TRBV7-2 and TRBJ2-2; 12 bases agree with TRBD2. Germline V gene lookup returns CDR1 SGHTA and CDR2 FQGNSA. The junction had 5 bases not matched to a gene; V was cut back by 4 bases and J by 8 bases. The CDR3 consists of 15 residues. DNA for the CDR3: TGTGCCAGCAGCTCGGTACTAGCGGGAGGAGGGGAGCTGTTTTTT. Residues: CASSSVLAGGGELFF.